The 9 T cell receptor beta chains given below trace back to one sample, sequenced in a study of blood T cell repertoires in COVID-19. The table came from immunoSEQ multiplex PCR; TCRdb's copy has only in-frame clones and leaves some out. This table holds 100,000 to 110,000 clones, roughly 85% found once. The sample comprised peripheral blood. The receptors were sampled from a man between 65 and 85 years old with active or convalescent COVID-19.

CDR3 residues: CASSQGQGLGYGYTF. For the CDR3, the DNA is TGTGCCAGCAGCCAGGGACAGGGGCTGGGCTATGGCTACACCTTC. The chain carries TRBV4-2 and TRBJ1-2; 10 bases are a match to TRBD1. CDR3 size: 15 residues. V trimming: 3 bases; J trimming: 4 bases; junction bases outside the gene matches: 5. Germline-derived CDR1 and CDR2 are LGHNA and YNFKEQ.

The V and J genes are TRBV5-8 and TRBJ2-7, with no clear D. The germline V gene encodes CDR1 SGHTS and CDR2 YDEGEE. The CDR3 has 11 residues. With 3 bases removed from V and 3 bases from J, the gap between germline ends came to 4 bases. CDR3 region: CASSSVYEQYF. The DNA for the CDR3 is TGTGCCAGCAGCTCAGTCTACGAGCAGTACTTC.

This chain links TRBV5-1 with TRBJ2-1; 10 bases are shared with TRBD2. The germline V gene has CDR1 SGHRS and CDR2 YFSETQ. The length of the CDR3 is 14 residues. With 3 bases clipped from V and 10 bases from J, the junction kept 7 bases outside the gene matches. Here the CDR3 DNA reads TGCGCCAGCAGCTGGGGGCTAGCGGGAGAGGAGCAGTTCTTC. Its translation is CASSWGLAGEEQFF. The complete variable domain, with remaining parts taken from reference TRBV5-1 and TRBJ2-1, reads KAGVTQTPRYLIKTRGQQVTLSCSPISGHRSVSWYQQTPGQGLQFLFEYFSETQRNKGNFPGRFSGRQFSNSRSEMNVSTLELGDSALYLCASSWGLAGEEQFFGPGTRLTVL.

V gene TRBV24-1 combines with J gene TRBJ2-7; no clear D gene. Germline CDR1 KGHDR, CDR2 SFDVKD. The CDR3 totals 12 residues. Trimming stripped 6 bases from V and 4 bases from J, with 9 bases between. The CDR3 here is CATSYSGYEQYF. The CDR3 bases are TGTGCCACCAGTTACAGTGGGTACGAGCAGTACTTC.

The rearrangement joins TRBV9 to TRBJ2-1, with D unresolved. Germline lookup yields CDR1 SGDLS and CDR2 YYNGEE. The CDR3 loop spans 13 amino acids. V lost 0 bases to trimming and J lost 10 bases, with 11 bases between them. CDR3 DNA sequence: TGTGCCAGCAGCGTAGTACTTGGTCGGGAGCAGTTCTTC. Protein product: CASSVVLGREQFF.

The chain links TRBV27 to TRBJ1-4; possibly TRBD1 for D (6 bases). Trimming took 4 bases from V and 5 from J, leaving 14 bases between them. This CDR3 comprises 15 residues. Germline V lookup: CDR1 MNHEY, CDR2 SMNVEV (reference sequence). This CDR3 reads CASSSAAGTNEKLFF. Here the CDR3 DNA reads TGTGCCAGCAGTTCCGCCGCCGGGACAAATGAAAAACTGTTTTTT.

This clone occurred a few times. The V and J genes are TRBV19 and TRBJ1-2, with TRBD1 matching 8 bases. With V trimmed by 9 bases and J by 3 bases, 12 bases remained unmatched. The CDR3 is made up of 15 amino acids. Germline assignment: CDR1 LNHDA and CDR2 SQIVND (reference sequence). CDR3 in DNA: TGTGCCAGCCGCCCAGGGGGCGCTAACCACTATGGCTACACCTTC. It is translated as CASRPGGANHYGYTF.

The genes are TRBV4-2 and TRBJ2-7; D gene unclear. The CDR3 covers 16 residues. The germline V gene has CDR1 LGHNA and CDR2 YNFKEQ. Trimming left V 3 bases short and J 6 bases short, with 21 bases between. The CDR3 DNA is TGTGCCAGCAGCCAGTATACTTTGGGTCCGGGTGGCGAGCAGTACTTC. This encodes CASSQYTLGPGGEQYF.

The chain uses TRBV9 and TRBJ1-6, with TRBD1 matching 8 bases. V trimming: 4 bases; J trimming: 7 bases; junction bases outside the gene matches: 7. Germline CDR1 and CDR2: SGDLS and YYNGEE. This CDR3 region has 15 residues. The CDR3: CASSPRTGLNSPLHF. CDR3 DNA sequence: TGTGCCAGCAGCCCCAGGACAGGGCTAAATTCACCCCTCCACTTT.